The 12 T cell receptor beta chains given below trace back to one sample, sequenced in a study of cytomegalovirus exposure and HLA in healthy donors. Amplification used 60 Vbeta primers and 13 Jbeta primers. Generated by immunoSEQ multiplex PCR, the TCRdb table keeps only in-frame clones and is missing some. The table has 150,000 to 200,000 clones, over 70% seen once; the top ten hold around 3.1%. The sample taken for sequencing was PBMCs. The origin of the receptors is a woman between 50 and 59 years old in good health and CMV-seropositive.

The chain is built from TRBV7-2 and TRBJ1-1, with 10 bases matching TRBD1. Trimming removed 5 bases from V and 10 bases from J; junction bases left unmatched: 4. CDR1 and CDR2 from the germline V gene are SGHTA and FQGNSA. The CDR3 length is 12 residues. CDR3 sequence: CASSRDRGGAFF. CDR3 in DNA: TGTGCCAGCAGCAGGGACAGGGGTGGAGCTTTCTTT.

The gene calls are TRBV7-3 and TRBJ2-1, with TRBD2 identical over 8 bases. The V segment lost 4 bases and the J segment 6 bases; nucleotides outside the gene matches: 5. This CDR3 contains 14 residues. Per the germline V gene, CDR1 is SGHTA and CDR2 is FQGTGA. The CDR3: CASSSGTSSNEQFF. The CDR3 DNA follows: TGTGCCAGCAGCTCTGGGACTAGTAGCAATGAGCAGTTCTTC.

Here the CDR3 reads CASSRNGDSRNSPLHF. The CDR3 region has the DNA TGTGCCAGCTCAAGAAACGGGGACAGTCGGAATTCACCCCTCCACTTT. This chain links TRBV18 with TRBJ1-6, with 7 nucleotides matching TRBD1. The CDR3 consists of 16 residues. The J segment lost 7 bases and the V segment lost 5 bases, leaving 11 bases of the junction unmatched. Per germline, CDR1 KGHSH and CDR2 LQKENI.

The rearrangement uses TRBV11-3 and TRBJ1-3; D gene unclear. The CDR3 spans 12 residues. Germline V CDR1 and CDR2: SGHNT, YENEEA. Deletions cut 6 bases from V and 2 bases from J, with 5 bases between. The DNA for the CDR3 is TGTGCCAGCAGAGCCGCTGGAAACACCATATATTTT. Translation: CASRAAGNTIYF.

J is TRBJ1-5 and V is TRBV28; 7 bases align to TRBD1. The CDR3 extends over 14 amino acids. After removal of 6 bases from V and 7 bases from J, the junction contained 9 bases not matched to a gene. CDR1 and CDR2 (germline): MDHEN, SYDVKM. The CDR3 bases are TGTGCCAGCAGAAGACAGGGAGGAGGGCAGCCCCAGCATTTT. As protein: CASRRQGGGQPQHF.

The V call is TRBV27, the J call TRBJ1-5; 7 bases line up with TRBD1. The CDR3 sequence is 17 residues long. V trimming: 5 bases; J trimming: 0 bases; junction bases outside the gene matches: 10. CDR1 is MNHEY and CDR2 is SMNVEV in the germline V gene (reference sequence). In nucleotides, the CDR3 is TGTGCCAGCAGTCCTAGGACAGGCCTTACTAGCAATCAGCCCCAGCATTTT. It translates to CASSPRTGLTSNQPQHF.

V and J are TRBV11-2 and TRBJ1-1, with D uncertain. V was shortened by 4 bases and J by 2 bases, with 11 bases between the two germline ends. The V gene's germline CDR1 is SGHAT and CDR2 FQNNGV. There are 14 residues in the CDR3. DNA of the CDR3: TGTGCCAGCAGCTCCCTTTCAGGCAACACTGAAGCTTTCTTT. This sequence encodes CASSSLSGNTEAFF.

Points on this clone: An end of the junction differs from the germline gene, which may be a read error. This sequence joins TRBV27 and TRBJ2-2, with a tentative D call TRBD2 (5 bases). The CDR3 is 15 amino acids. The germline V gene encodes CDR1 MNHEY and CDR2 SMNVEV (reference sequence). The CDR3 here is CASSGPPANTGKLFF. In DNA form, the CDR3 reads TGTGCCAGCAGCGGACCGCCCGCGAACACCGGGAAGCTGTTTTTT.

The chain uses TRBV4-2 and TRBJ1-1; D unclear. CDR1 is LGHNA, CDR2 YNFKEQ, per germline. This CDR3 has 14 amino acids. V was trimmed by 5 bases and J by 1 base, leaving 11 bases between them. The CDR3, as DNA: TGTGCCAGCAGCGCAACGGGAGCGAACACTGAAGCTTTCTTT. Translated: CASSATGANTEAFF.

This clone was detected only a few times. The rearrangement uses TRBV9 and TRBJ2-5, with a tentative D call TRBD2 (5 bases). Deletions cut 4 bases from V and 5 bases from J, with 15 bases between. The CDR3 covers 14 residues. CDR1 SGDLS and CDR2 YYNGEE come from the germline V gene. This chain's CDR3 is CASSNQLGTETQYF. The CDR3 DNA reads TGTGCCAGCAGCAACCAACTAGGAACGGAGACCCAGTACTTC.

The gene calls are TRBV10-3 and TRBJ1-3; no clear D gene. V was cut by 5 bases and J by 0 bases, with 14 bases left in between. Looked up from germline, CDR1 is ENHRY and CDR2 is SYGVKD. The CDR3 runs 16 residues. The CDR3 sequence: CAISPERGSSGNTIYF. CDR3 bases: TGTGCCATCAGTCCCGAGCGAGGTAGCTCTGGAAACACCATATATTTT.

The rearrangement links TRBV7-8 to TRBJ1-3, with TRBD1 identical over 9 bases. The CDR3 runs to 16 residues. J gave up 0 bases and V 5 bases, and 5 bases lay outside the gene matches. CDR1 and CDR2 (germline): SGHVS, FQNEAQ. CDR3 loop: CASSTGTGHSGNTIYF. CDR3 DNA sequence: TGTGCCAGCAGCACCGGGACAGGGCACTCTGGAAACACCATATATTTT.